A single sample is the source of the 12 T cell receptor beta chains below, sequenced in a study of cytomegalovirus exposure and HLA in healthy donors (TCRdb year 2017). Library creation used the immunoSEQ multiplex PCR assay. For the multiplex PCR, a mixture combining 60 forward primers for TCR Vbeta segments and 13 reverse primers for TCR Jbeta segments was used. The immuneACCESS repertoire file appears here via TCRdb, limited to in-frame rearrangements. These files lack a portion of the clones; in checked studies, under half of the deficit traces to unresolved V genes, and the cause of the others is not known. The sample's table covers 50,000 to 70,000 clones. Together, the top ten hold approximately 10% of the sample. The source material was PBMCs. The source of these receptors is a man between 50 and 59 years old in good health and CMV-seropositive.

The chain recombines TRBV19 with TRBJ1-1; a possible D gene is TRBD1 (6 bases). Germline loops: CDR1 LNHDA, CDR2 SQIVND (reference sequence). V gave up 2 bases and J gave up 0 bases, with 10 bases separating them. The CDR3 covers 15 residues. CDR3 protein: CASSILDRVNTEAFF. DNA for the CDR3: TGTGCCAGTAGTATACTGGACAGAGTGAACACTGAAGCTTTCTTT.

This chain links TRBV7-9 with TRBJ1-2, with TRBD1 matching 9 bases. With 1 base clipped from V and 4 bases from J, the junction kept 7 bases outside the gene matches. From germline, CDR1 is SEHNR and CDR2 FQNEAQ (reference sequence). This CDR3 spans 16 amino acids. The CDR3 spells CASSLEGQGQGYGYTF. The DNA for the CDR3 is TGTGCCAGCAGCTTAGAGGGACAGGGACAGGGCTATGGCTACACCTTC.

The CDR3 sequence is CASSQDARAGTEAFF. The CDR3 DNA reads as TGCGCCAGCAGCCAAGATGCCCGGGCGGGCACTGAAGCTTTCTTT. The chain carries TRBV4-3 and TRBJ1-1; no clear D gene. Trimming shortened V by 0 bases and J by 4 bases, and 12 bases separated the two germline ends. The CDR3 length is 15 residues. Germline CDR1 and CDR2: LGHNA and YSLEER.

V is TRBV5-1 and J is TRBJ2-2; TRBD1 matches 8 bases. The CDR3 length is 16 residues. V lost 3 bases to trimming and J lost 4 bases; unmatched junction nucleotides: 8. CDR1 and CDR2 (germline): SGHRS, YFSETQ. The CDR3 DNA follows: TGCGCCAGCAGCTCAACTGGACAGGGTGGCACCGGGGAGCTGTTTTTT. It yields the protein CASSSTGQGGTGELFF.

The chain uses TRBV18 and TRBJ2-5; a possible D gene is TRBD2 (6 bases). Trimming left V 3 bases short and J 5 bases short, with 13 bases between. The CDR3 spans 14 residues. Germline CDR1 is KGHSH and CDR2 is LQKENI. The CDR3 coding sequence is TGTGCCAGCTCACCCGCGGCGGGGTTCGAGACCCAGTACTTC. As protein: CASSPAAGFETQYF. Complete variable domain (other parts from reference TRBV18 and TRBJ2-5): NAGVMQNPRHLVRRRGQEARLRCSPMKGHSHVYWYRQLPEEGLKFMVYLQKENIIDESGMPKERFSAEFPKEGPSILRIQQVVRGDSAAYFCASSPAAGFETQYFGPGTRLLVL.

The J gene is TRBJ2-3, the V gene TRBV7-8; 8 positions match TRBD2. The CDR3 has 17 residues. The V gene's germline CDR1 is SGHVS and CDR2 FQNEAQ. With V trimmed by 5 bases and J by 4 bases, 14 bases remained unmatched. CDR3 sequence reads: CASSPPKRTSLADTQYF. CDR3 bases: TGTGCCAGCAGCCCTCCTAAACGGACTAGCTTGGCAGATACGCAGTATTTT.

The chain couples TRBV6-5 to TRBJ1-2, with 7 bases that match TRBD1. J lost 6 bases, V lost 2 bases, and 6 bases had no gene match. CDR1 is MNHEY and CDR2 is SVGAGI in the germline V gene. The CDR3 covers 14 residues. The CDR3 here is CASSYGQEDDGYTF. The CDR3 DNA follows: TGTGCCAGCAGTTACGGACAGGAGGACGATGGCTACACCTTC.

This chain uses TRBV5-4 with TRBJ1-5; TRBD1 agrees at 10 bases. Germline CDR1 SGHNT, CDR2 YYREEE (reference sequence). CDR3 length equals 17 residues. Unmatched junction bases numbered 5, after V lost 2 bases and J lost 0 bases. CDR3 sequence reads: CASSFSGTGDSNQPQHF. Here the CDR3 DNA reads TGTGCCAGCAGCTTTTCCGGGACAGGGGATAGCAATCAGCCCCAGCATTTT.

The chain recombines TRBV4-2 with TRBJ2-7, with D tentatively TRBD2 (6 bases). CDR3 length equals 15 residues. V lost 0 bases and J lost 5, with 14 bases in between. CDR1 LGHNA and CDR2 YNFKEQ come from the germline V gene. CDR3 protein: CASSQERGGSHEQYF. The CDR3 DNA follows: TGTGCCAGCAGCCAAGAGAGAGGAGGGTCCCACGAGCAGTACTTC.

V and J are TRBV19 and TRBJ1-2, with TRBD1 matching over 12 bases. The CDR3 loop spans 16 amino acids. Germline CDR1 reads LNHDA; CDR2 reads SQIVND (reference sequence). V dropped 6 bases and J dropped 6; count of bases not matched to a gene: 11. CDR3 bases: TGTGCCAGTAGACCCACCGGGGGGACAGGGGGCCATGGCTACACCTTC. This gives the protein CASRPTGGTGGHGYTF. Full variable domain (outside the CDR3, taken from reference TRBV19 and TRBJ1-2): DGGITQSPKYLFRKEGQNVTLSCEQNLNHDAMYWYRQDPGQGLRLIYYSQIVNDFQKGDIAEGYSVSREKKESFPLTVTSAQKNPTAFYLCASRPTGGTGGHGYTFGSGTRLTVV.

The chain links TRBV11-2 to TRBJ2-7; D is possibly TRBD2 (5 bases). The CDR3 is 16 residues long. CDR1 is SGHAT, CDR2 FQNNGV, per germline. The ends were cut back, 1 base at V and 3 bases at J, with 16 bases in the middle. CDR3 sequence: CASSLVRTSVLYEQYF. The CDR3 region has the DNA TGTGCCAGCAGCTTAGTAAGGACTTCTGTTCTCTACGAGCAGTACTTC.

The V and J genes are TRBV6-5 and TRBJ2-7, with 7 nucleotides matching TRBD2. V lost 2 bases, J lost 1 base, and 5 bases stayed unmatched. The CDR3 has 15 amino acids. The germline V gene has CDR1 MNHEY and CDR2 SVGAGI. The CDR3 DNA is TGTGCCAGCAGTTACCGGGGGGTGGGGTCCTACGAGCAGTACTTC. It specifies CASSYRGVGSYEQYF.